Listed here are 16 T cell receptor beta chains from one sample, sequenced in a study of T cell repertoires in cytomegalovirus infection. MiXCR was run by TCRdb on the reads, yielding one entry per CDR3 protein. The data hold 140,000 to 150,000 distinct CDR3 sequences, with approximately 30% observed a single time. These TCRs' antigens remain unknown. The sequences come from CD8+ T cells from cultured PBMCs, collected from culture after CMV antigen stimulation. Receptors were obtained from a human donor in good health (CMV status not recorded). Some clones in this sample may be carry-over from other donors' samples.

This rearrangement joins TRBV7-8 to TRBJ2-7; TRBD1 matches at 9 bases. This CDR3 has 17 residues. CDR1 and CDR2 (germline): SGHVS, FQNEAQ. The V segment lost 3 bases and the J segment 0 bases; nucleotides outside the gene matches: 9. The CDR3 region is CASSLVPSGQGSYEQYF. The CDR3 DNA follows: TGTGCCAGCAGCTTGGTACCCTCGGGACAGGGCTCCTACGAGCAGTACTTC.

The V and J genes are TRBV5-4 and TRBJ2-1, with 14 bases identical to TRBD2. V lost 1 base, J lost 8 bases, and 8 bases stayed unmatched. Germline lookup yields CDR1 SGHNT and CDR2 YYREEE (reference sequence). The CDR3 runs to 17 residues. The CDR3 DNA sequence: TGTGCCAGCAGCTTGATCTGGGGACTAGCGGGGGAGGATGAGCAGTTCTTC. This translates into CASSLIWGLAGEDEQFF.

This clonotype was seen only a few times. V is TRBV4-2 and J is TRBJ2-1, with D perhaps being TRBD1 or TRBD2 (6 bases each). Between the trimmed V and J ends, which lost 4 bases and 4 bases, there was a span of 14 bases. The CDR3 runs 15 residues. CDR1 is LGHNA and CDR2 is YNFKEQ in the germline V gene. CDR3 in amino acids: CASSLGGPQYNEQFF. CDR3 sequence (DNA): TGTGCCAGCAGCCTCGGGGGCCCCCAGTACAATGAGCAGTTCTTC.

This rearrangement joins TRBV18 to TRBJ1-1; D perhaps matches TRBD1 (5 bases). The CDR3 length is 14 residues. V shed 6 bases and J shed 3 bases, with 14 bases lying between them. From germline, CDR1 is KGHSH and CDR2 LQKENI. The CDR3 DNA is TGTGCCAGCTCCCCGGGGGGGGTGGACACTGAAGCTTTCTTT. This encodes CASSPGGVDTEAFF.

This clonotype has only a few counts. The chain couples TRBV27 to TRBJ1-2; D remains unclear. Germline-derived CDR1 and CDR2 are MNHEY and SMNVEV (reference sequence). V gave up 5 bases and J gave up 4 bases, with 17 bases separating them. This CDR3 contains 15 residues. CDR3 protein: CASSPRGSGAYGYTF. CDR3 in DNA: TGTGCCAGCAGTCCCCGGGGTTCAGGAGCCTATGGCTACACCTTC.

This clonotype has just a few counts. V and J are TRBV27 and TRBJ2-7; TRBD1 is a possible D gene (5 bases). Trimming shortened V by 5 bases and J by 3 bases, and 20 bases separated the two germline ends. This CDR3 spans 16 amino acids. Germline-derived CDR1 and CDR2 are MNHEY and SMNVEV (reference sequence). CDR3 in amino acids: CASSPITGDLFYEQYF. As DNA, the CDR3 is TGTGCCAGCAGTCCTATTACAGGCGATCTTTTCTACGAGCAGTACTTC.

This clonotype was detected a few times. The chain uses TRBV11-1 and TRBJ2-1; no clear D gene. The CDR3 contains 16 residues. V shed 1 base and J shed 6 bases, with 16 bases lying between them. Per the germline V gene, CDR1 is SGHAT and CDR2 is FQDESV (reference sequence). CDR3 region: CASSLEFLDVTNEQFF. CDR3 nucleotide sequence: TGTGCCAGCAGCTTAGAGTTCCTTGACGTTACCAATGAGCAGTTCTTC.

The chain recombines TRBV19 with TRBJ1-1; D unresolved. The V end lost 5 bases, the J end lost 7 bases, and 11 bases lay between the germline ends. The CDR3 has 12 residues. The germline gives CDR1 LNHDA, CDR2 SQIVND (reference sequence). CDR3 region: CASSSGVLEAFF. The CDR3 region has the DNA TGTGCCAGTAGTTCGGGCGTTCTTGAAGCTTTCTTT. Together with reference TRBV19 and TRBJ1-1, the CDR3 gives the full variable domain: DGGITQSPKYLFRKEGQNVTLSCEQNLNHDAMYWYRQDPGQGLRLIYYSQIVNDFQKGDIAEGYSVSREKKESFPLTVTSAQKNPTAFYLCASSSGVLEAFFGQGTRLTVV.

This sequence joins TRBV4-2 and TRBJ1-4; D gene ambiguous. The CDR3 is made up of 18 amino acids. V lost 0 bases and J 5 bases, leaving 19 bases between the germline ends. CDR1 and CDR2 (germline): LGHNA, YNFKEQ. This CDR3 reads CASSQDSKRSMLNEKLFF. Written as DNA, the CDR3 is TGTGCCAGCAGCCAAGATTCTAAACGGTCGATGCTGAATGAAAAACTGTTTTTT.

The V call is TRBV7-6, the J call TRBJ2-3, with D unclear. Germline CDR1 SGHVS, CDR2 FNYEAQ. This CDR3 is built from 13 residues. The V gene lost 2 bases and the J gene lost 2 bases, with 5 bases spanning the gap. The CDR3 sequence: CASSLLHTDTQYF. The CDR3 DNA follows: TGTGCCAGCAGCTTACTTCACACAGATACGCAGTATTTT. Combining the CDR3 with reference TRBV7-6 and TRBJ2-3 gives the whole variable domain GAGVSQSPRYKVTKRGQDVALRCDPISGHVSLYWYRQALGQGPEFLTYFNYEAQQDKSGLPNDRFSAERPEGSISTLTIQRTEQRDSAMYRCASSLLHTDTQYFGPGTRLTVL.

This clonotype has a handful of counts. The genes are TRBV4-1 and TRBJ1-1, with TRBD1 matching 9 bases. Germline lookup yields CDR1 MGHRA and CDR2 YSYEKL. Losses at the gene ends were 0 bases for V and 8 bases for J; bases not matched to a gene: 7. The CDR3 contains 15 residues. CDR3 residues: CASSQDAGQGSEAFF. In nucleotides, the CDR3 is TGCGCCAGCAGCCAAGATGCCGGACAGGGGAGCGAAGCTTTCTTT.

This clonotype was counted only a few times. The gene calls are TRBV5-6 and TRBJ2-1; D is perhaps TRBD2 (5 bases). Germline values: CDR1 SGHDT, CDR2 YYEEEE. V lost 4 bases and J 12 bases, leaving 17 bases between the germline ends. The CDR3 sequence is 13 residues long. The CDR3 region has the DNA TGTGCCAGCAGCCCCTGGACTCTCGATTCGCAGTTCTTC. It encodes CASSPWTLDSQFF.

This clonotype showed up just a few times. V gene TRBV7-8 combines with J gene TRBJ1-4, with TRBD1 matching 7 bases. With 4 bases clipped from V and 2 bases from J, the junction kept 7 bases outside the gene matches. The CDR3 runs to 16 residues. The germline gives CDR1 SGHVS, CDR2 FQNEAQ. The CDR3 protein is CASSWDSTWTNEKLFF. DNA of the CDR3: TGTGCCAGCAGCTGGGACAGTACCTGGACTAATGAAAAACTGTTTTTT.

In this sample, this clonotype turned up a few times. The rearrangement uses TRBV11-1 and TRBJ2-2; D gene ambiguous. Looked up from germline, CDR1 is SGHAT and CDR2 is FQDESV (reference sequence). The CDR3 length is 18 residues. V lost 2 bases and J 0 bases, leaving 16 bases between the germline ends. CDR3 sequence reads: CASSLQLWPITNTGELFF. The CDR3 nucleotides read TGTGCCAGCAGCTTACAGCTGTGGCCGATTACGAACACCGGGGAGCTGTTTTTT.

The genes are TRBV7-6 and TRBJ2-4; a possible D gene is TRBD1 (7 bases). The germline V gene encodes CDR1 SGHVS and CDR2 FNYEAQ. The CDR3 is made up of 18 amino acids. Trimming took off 4 bases at V and 0 bases at J, with 19 bases between the two ends. In DNA form, the CDR3 reads TGTGCCAGCAGCTCACGATATACAGGGGAGGAAGCCAAAAACATTCAGTACTTC. Its translation is CASSSRYTGEEAKNIQYF.

This clonotype was recorded many times. The rearrangement links TRBV27 to TRBJ2-1, with a weak D call TRBD1 (5 bases). The V gene's germline CDR1 is MNHEY and CDR2 SMNVEV (reference sequence). V gave up 0 bases and J gave up 7 bases, with 13 bases separating them. The CDR3 is made up of 15 amino acids. The CDR3 DNA reads as TGTGCCAGCAGTTTATCAGGGGCGAGTGGAAATGAGCAGTTCTTC. As protein: CASSLSGASGNEQFF.